The present T cell receptor beta chain was sequenced within a study of blood T cells in healthy people across ages. Then a second PCR, running roughly 7 to 11 cycles, was carried out with a sample-barcoded 5' primer and a J-beta primer mix. TCRdb fed the 5' RACE reads into MiXCR, producing one record per CDR3 protein. The data show around 2 million distinct CDR3 sequences, 30% to 40% seen once. This CDR3 has 13 residues. Germline V gene sequence: CDR1 LGHNA, CDR2 YSLEER. Trimming removed 4 bases at V and 4 bases at J, with 10 bases between. This receptor was identified in a human donor in good health. Sequences were obtained from blood. The V call is TRBV4-3, the J call TRBJ1-2; D unresolved. The CDR3 loop is CASSRGIGYGYTF. The CDR3, as DNA: TGCGCCAGCAGCCGAGGGATCGGCTATGGCTACACCTTC.